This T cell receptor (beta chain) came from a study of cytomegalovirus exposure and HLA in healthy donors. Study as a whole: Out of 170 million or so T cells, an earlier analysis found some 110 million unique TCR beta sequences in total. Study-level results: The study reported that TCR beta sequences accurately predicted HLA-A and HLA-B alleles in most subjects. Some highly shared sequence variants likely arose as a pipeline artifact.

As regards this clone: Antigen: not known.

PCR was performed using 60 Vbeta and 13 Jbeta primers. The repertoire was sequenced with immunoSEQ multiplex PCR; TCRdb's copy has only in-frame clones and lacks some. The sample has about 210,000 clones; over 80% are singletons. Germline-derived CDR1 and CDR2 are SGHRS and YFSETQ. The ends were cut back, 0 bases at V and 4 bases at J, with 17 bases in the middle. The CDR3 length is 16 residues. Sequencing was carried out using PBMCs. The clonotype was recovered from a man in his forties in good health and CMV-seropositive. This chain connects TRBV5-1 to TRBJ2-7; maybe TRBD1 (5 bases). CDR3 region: CASSLVPQGTLYEQYF. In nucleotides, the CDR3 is TGCGCCAGCAGCTTGGTCCCCCAGGGAACCCTATACGAGCAGTACTTC.